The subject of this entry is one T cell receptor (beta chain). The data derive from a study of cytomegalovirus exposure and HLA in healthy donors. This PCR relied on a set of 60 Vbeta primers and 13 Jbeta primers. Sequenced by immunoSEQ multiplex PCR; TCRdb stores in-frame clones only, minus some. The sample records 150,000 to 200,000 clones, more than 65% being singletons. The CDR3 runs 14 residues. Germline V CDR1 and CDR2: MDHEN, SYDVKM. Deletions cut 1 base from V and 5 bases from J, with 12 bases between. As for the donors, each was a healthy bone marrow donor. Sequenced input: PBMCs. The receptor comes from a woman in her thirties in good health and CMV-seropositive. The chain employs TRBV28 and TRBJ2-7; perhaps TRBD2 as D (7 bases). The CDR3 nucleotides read TGTGCCAGCAGTTTATATTCGGGGGGCGACGAGCAGTACTTC. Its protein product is CASSLYSGGDEQYF.